This T cell receptor (beta chain) derives from a study of human T cells and chemical hapten exposure. About the research overall: Sensitization applied 2% DPC to about 2 cm by about 2 cm of upper inner arm skin.

V was clipped by 1 base and J by 0 bases, with 9 bases between them. The CDR3 consists of 16 residues. The germline V gene encodes CDR1 MGHRA and CDR2 YSYEKL. Time point defined: patch test 2, 6 weeks after DPC sensitization. Treatment in this sample: therapeutic diphenylcyclopropenone sensitization with weekly scalp DPC. One entry per CDR3 protein, called by TCRdb with MiXCR from the RACE reads. The profile covers more than 75,000 distinct CDR3 sequences, with about 9.3% appearing a single time and approximately 1.9% taken by the ten largest. Specimen: whole blood, collected in connection with sensitization to the hapten diphenylcyclopropenone (DPC). The receptor was isolated from a middle-aged woman with alopecia areata. Some clones in this sample may be carry-over from other donors' samples. The chain uses TRBV4-1 and TRBJ1-4, with D uncertain. Here the CDR3 reads CASSQASGATNEKLFF. CDR3 coding DNA: TGCGCCAGCAGCCAAGCGAGCGGAGCAACTAATGAAAAACTGTTTTTT.